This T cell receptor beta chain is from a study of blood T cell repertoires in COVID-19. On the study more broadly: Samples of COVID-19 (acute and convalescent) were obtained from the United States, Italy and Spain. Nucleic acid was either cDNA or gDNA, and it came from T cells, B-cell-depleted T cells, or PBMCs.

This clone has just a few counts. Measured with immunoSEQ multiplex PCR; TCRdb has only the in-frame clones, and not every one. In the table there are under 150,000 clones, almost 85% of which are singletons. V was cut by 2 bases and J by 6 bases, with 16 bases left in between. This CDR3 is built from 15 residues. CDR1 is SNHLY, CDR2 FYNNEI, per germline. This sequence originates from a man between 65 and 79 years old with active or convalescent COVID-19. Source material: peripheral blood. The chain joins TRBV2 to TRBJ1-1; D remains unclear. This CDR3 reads CASSESVGISAEAFF. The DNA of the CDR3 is TGTGCCAGCAGTGAAAGTGTGGGGATTAGCGCTGAAGCTTTCTTT. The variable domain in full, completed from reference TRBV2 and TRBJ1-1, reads EPEVTQTPSHQVTQMGQEVILRCVPISNHLYFYWYRQILGQKVEFLVSFYNNEISEKSEIFDDQFSVERPDGSNFTLKIRSTKLEDSAMYFCASSESVGISAEAFFGQGTRLTVV.